This TCR beta chain was observed in a study of control samples from healthy donors and cancer patients. Germline V lookup: CDR1 MDHEN, CDR2 SYDVKM. The CDR3 consists of 15 residues. J was trimmed by 3 bases and V by 5 bases; bases with no gene match: 5. Some clones are missing from TCRdb's copy, which holds only in-frame ones; the method was immunoSEQ multiplex PCR. The sample holds a few hundred thousand clones, about 93% seen once. The chain recombines TRBV28 with TRBJ1-2; 11 nucleotides align to TRBD1. Sequences were obtained from PBMCs. The clonotype comes from a man aged 35-49 years with head and neck cancer. The CDR3 loop is CASSAPGQGDYGYTF. For the CDR3, the DNA is TGTGCCAGCAGTGCCCCGGGACAGGGGGACTATGGCTACACCTTC.